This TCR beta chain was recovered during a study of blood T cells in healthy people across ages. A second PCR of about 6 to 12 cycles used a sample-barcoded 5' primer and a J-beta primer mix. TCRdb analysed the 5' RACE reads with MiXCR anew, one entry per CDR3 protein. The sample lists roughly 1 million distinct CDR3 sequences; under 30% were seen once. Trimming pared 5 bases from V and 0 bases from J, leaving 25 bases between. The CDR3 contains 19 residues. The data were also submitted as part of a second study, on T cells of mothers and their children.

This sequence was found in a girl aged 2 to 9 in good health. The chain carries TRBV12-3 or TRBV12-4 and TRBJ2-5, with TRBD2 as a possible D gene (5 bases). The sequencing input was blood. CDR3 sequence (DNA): TGTGCCAGCAGTGACTCGGAGGACTCTTCCCTCCCGTACCAAGAGACCCAGTACTTC. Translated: CASSDSEDSSLPYQETQYF.